These T cell receptor beta chains were read from a single sample in a study of CD8 T cells in ankylosing spondylitis. TCRdb recomputed calls from the 5' RACE reads with MiXCR, one row per CDR3 protein. The profile shows more than 650,000 distinct CDR3 sequences, about an eighth of them singletons. What was sequenced was blood, either unsorted or a sorted T cell fraction (not recorded which). These receptors were taken from a male donor with ankylosing spondylitis. Both conserved end residues are part of each CDR3. A D gene is named only where the DNA matches it firmly. Clone sizes are given selectively: once, few, many, or a class where the clone is expanded.

v_gene	j_gene	abundance	d_gene	len	CDR3nt	CDR3aa
TRBV9	TRBJ1-2	few	NA	17	TGTGCCAGCAGCGTAGATGTAGGCCCGGCAGCGGGCTATGGCTACACCTTC	CASSVDVGPAAGYGYTF
TRBV5-1	TRBJ2-2	few	NA	15	TGCGCCAGCAGCTTGGACCAGGGCAACACCGGGGAGCTGTTTTTT	CASSLDQGNTGELFF
TRBV10-3	TRBJ2-1	few	NA	14	TGTGCCATCAGTGAAGCCCTTAAGGCGGTTGAGCAGTTCTTC	CAISEALKAVEQFF
TRBV29-1	TRBJ2-3	many	NA	12	TGCAGCTGTTGGGAGGTAGGAGATACGCAGTATTTT	CSCWEVGDTQYF
TRBV20-1	TRBJ2-1	NA	NA	15	TGCAGTGCTTCTCGAGGAATAGCGGCCTACAATGAGCAGTTCTTC	CSASRGIAAYNEQFF
TRBV6-2/TRBV6-3	TRBJ1-2	many	NA	13	TGTGCCAGCAGTTACGGGGGATCCTATGGCTACACCTTC	CASSYGGSYGYTF
TRBV7-2	TRBJ1-6	NA	NA	15	TGTGCCAGCAGGACGGGCCGACCGGGTAATTCACCCCTCCACTTT	CASRTGRPGNSPLHF
TRBV6-2/TRBV6-3	TRBJ2-7	NA	NA	14	TGTGCCAGCAGTTACAGAGGTTTTGTCAACGAGCAGTACTTC	CASSYRGFVNEQYF
TRBV6-1	TRBJ2-5	NA	NA	13	TGTGCCAGCACCGTAAGCGGCCAAGAGACCCAGTACTTC	CASTVSGQETQYF
TRBV6-2/TRBV6-3	TRBJ1-2	few	TRBD1	14	TGTGCCAGCAGTTACCACGACAGGGTCTATGGCTACACCTTC	CASSYHDRVYGYTF
TRBV7-2	TRBJ2-1	few	NA	16	TGTGCCAGCAGCTTAGTAGGGGGGAGCCCCTACAATGAGCAGTTCTTC	CASSLVGGSPYNEQFF
TRBV20-1	TRBJ2-3	few	NA	16	TGCAGTGCTAGAGATGTTCGGGGGGCTCGCACAGATACGCAGTATTTT	CSARDVRGARTDTQYF
TRBV29-1	TRBJ1-1	few	TRBD1	11	TGCAGCGTGACAGGGACCACTGAAGCTTTCTTT	CSVTGTTEAFF
TRBV20-1	TRBJ2-1	many	TRBD2	17	TGCAGTGCTGTAAGCCCTCTACTAGCGGGCGCCAGAGATGAGCAGTTCTTC	CSAVSPLLAGARDEQFF
TRBV9	TRBJ2-1	few	NA	14	TGTGCCAGCAGCGTAGGTTTCTACTACAATGAGCAGTTCTTC	CASSVGFYYNEQFF
TRBV20-1	TRBJ1-1	NA	NA	11	TGCAGTGTAAGGCCTAACACTGAAGCTTTCTTT	CSVRPNTEAFF